This T cell receptor beta chain appears in the sequencing data of a study of regulatory T cells in long-lasting Graves disease. The table lists this clonotype with many counts. The sample's time point: newly diagnosed GD, antithyroid drugs for less than 3 months. Following extraction of RNA from PBMCs, that RNA was used to make the TCR library. Building of the TCR beta libraries involved iRepertoire HTBI primers and Arm-PCR of CDR3 regions. TCRdb re-derived calls from the multiplex PCR reads in MiXCR, one entry per CDR3 protein. The sample records about 440,000 distinct CDR3 sequences, more than 13% being singletons. The CDR3 extends over 12 amino acids. Trimming at V came to 8 bases and at J to 4 bases, leaving 3 bases not matched to a gene. The same specimen was also included in a second study, on T cells in Graves' hyperthyroidism and ophthalmopathy.

This sample comprised peripheral blood mononuclear cells (PBMCs), obtained at new diagnosis, from a patient treated with antithyroid drugs. The chain joins TRBV12-3 or TRBV12-4 to TRBJ2-7; 9 bases line up with TRBD2. The sequence was obtained from a woman between 25 and 40 years old with Graves disease. The CDR3 region is CASGLAYYEQYF. CDR3 DNA sequence: TGTGCCAGCGGACTAGCGTATTACGAGCAGTACTTC.